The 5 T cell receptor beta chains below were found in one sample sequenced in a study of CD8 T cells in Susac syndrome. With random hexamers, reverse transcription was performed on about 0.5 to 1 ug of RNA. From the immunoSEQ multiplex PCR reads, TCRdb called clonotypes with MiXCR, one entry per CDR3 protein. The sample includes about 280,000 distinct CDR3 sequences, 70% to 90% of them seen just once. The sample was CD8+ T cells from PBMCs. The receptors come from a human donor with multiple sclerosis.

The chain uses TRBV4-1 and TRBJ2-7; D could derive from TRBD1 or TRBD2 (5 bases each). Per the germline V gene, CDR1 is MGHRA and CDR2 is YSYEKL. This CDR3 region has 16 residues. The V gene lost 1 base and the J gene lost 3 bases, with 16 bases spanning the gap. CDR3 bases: TGCGCCAGCAGCCAAGTCCCACGGGAAACAGGCTACGAGCAGTACTTC. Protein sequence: CASSQVPRETGYEQYF.

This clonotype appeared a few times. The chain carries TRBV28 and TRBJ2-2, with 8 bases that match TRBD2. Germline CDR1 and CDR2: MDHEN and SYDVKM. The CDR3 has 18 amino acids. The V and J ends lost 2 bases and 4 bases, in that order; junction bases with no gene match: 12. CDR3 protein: CASSLGDSGAKPTGELFF. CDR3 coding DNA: TGTGCCAGCAGTTTAGGTGATAGCGGGGCGAAACCCACCGGGGAGCTGTTTTTT.

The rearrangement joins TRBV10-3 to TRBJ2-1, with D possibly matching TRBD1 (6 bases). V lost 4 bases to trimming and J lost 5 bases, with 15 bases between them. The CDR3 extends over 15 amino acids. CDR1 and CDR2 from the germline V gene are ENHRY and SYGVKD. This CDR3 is CAISVGQFRDNEQFF. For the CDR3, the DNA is TGTGCCATCAGTGTAGGACAGTTTCGTGACAATGAGCAGTTCTTC.

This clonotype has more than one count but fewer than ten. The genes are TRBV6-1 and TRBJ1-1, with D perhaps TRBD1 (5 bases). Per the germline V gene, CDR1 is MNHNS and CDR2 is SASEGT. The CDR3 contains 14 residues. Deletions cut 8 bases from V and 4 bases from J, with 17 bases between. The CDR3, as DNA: TGTGCCAGCGGACCCGGGGGTCCAACCACTGAAGCTTTCTTT. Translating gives CASGPGGPTTEAFF.

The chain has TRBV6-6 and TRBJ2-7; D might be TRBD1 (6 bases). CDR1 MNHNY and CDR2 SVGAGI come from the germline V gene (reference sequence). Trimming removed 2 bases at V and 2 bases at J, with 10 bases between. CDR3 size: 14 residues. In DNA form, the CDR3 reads TGTGCCAGCAGTTACCGGGACAAGGCCTACGAGCAGTACTTC. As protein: CASSYRDKAYEQYF.